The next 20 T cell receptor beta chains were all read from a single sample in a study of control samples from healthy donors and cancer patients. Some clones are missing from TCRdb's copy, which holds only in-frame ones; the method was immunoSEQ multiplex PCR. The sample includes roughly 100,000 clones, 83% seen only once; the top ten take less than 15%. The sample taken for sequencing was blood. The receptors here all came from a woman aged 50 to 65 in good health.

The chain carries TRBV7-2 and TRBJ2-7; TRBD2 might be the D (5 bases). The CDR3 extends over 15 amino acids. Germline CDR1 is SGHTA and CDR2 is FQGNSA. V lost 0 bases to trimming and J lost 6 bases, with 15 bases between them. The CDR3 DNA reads TGTGCCAGCAGCTTAGCCTTAGGAGGACGGAGCGAGCAGTACTTC. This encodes CASSLALGGRSEQYF.

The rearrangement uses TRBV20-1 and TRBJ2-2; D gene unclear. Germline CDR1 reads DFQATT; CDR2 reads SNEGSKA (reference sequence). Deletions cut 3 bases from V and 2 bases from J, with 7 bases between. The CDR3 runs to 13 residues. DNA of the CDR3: TGCAGTGCTAGTAGTGCAAACACCGGGGAGCTGTTTTTT. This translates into CSASSANTGELFF.

CDR3 bases: TGTGCCAGTAGTGAGCCGTACTCTGGAAACACCATATATTTT. It yields the protein CASSEPYSGNTIYF. The chain has TRBV19 and TRBJ1-3; D remains unclear. The V gene's germline CDR1 is LNHDA and CDR2 SQIVND (reference sequence). V lost 5 bases to trimming and J lost 0 bases, with 8 bases between them. The length of the CDR3 is 14 residues.

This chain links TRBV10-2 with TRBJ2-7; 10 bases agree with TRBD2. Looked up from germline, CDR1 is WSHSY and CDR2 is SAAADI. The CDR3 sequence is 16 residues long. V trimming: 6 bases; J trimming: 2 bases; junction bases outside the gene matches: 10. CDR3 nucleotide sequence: TGCGCCAGCAGAGGAGCGGAGCGGGGGGGAACCTACGAGCAGTACTTC. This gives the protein CASRGAERGGTYEQYF.

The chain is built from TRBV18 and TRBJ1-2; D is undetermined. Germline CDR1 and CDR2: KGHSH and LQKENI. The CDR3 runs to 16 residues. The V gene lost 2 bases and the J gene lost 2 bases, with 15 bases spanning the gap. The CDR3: CASSPFSAGTNYGYTF. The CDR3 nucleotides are TGTGCCAGCTCACCATTTTCCGCAGGCACAAACTATGGCTACACCTTC.

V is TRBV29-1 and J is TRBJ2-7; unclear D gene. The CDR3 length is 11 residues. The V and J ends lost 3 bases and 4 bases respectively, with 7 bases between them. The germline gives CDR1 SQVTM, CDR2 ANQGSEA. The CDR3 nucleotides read TGCAGCGTTGAGGCACAATACGAGCAGTACTTC. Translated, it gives CSVEAQYEQYF.

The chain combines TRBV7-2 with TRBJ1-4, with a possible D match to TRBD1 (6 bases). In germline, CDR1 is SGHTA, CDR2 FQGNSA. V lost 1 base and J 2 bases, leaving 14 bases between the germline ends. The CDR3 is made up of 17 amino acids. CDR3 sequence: CASSLGWGLSTNEKLFF. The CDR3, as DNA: TGTGCCAGCAGCTTAGGATGGGGGCTTTCCACTAATGAAAAACTGTTTTTT.

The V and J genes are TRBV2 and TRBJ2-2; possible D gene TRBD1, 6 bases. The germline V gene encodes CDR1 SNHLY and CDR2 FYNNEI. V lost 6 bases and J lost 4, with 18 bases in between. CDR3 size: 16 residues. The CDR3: CASSERAGASTGELFF. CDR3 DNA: TGTGCCAGCAGCGAAAGGGCAGGGGCTTCCACCGGGGAGCTGTTTTTT.

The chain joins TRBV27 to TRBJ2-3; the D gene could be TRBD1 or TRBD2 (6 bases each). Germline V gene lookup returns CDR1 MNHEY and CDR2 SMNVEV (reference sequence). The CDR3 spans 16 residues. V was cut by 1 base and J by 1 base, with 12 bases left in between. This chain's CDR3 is CASSLYQGTGTDTQYF. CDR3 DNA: TGTGCCAGCAGTTTATACCAGGGGACTGGCACAGATACGCAGTATTTT.

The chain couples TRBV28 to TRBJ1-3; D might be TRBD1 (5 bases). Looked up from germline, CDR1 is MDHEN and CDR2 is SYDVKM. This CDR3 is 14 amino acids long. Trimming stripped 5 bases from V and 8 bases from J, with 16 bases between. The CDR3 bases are TGTGCCAGCAGTCCCGGGACTAATTTTTACACCATATATTTT. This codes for CASSPGTNFYTIYF.

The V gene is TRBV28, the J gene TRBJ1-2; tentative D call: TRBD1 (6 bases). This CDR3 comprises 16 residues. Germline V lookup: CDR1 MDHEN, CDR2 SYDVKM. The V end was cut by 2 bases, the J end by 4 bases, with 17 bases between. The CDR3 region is CASSLVGEGDFYGYTF. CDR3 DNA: TGTGCCAGCAGTTTAGTGGGTGAGGGGGATTTCTATGGCTACACCTTC.

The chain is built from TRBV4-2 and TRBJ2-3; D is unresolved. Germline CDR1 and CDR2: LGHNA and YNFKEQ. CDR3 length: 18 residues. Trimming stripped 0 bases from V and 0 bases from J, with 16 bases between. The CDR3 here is CASSQDITGGTSTDTQYF. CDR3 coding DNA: TGTGCCAGCAGCCAAGATATCACCGGCGGAACTAGCACAGATACGCAGTATTTT.

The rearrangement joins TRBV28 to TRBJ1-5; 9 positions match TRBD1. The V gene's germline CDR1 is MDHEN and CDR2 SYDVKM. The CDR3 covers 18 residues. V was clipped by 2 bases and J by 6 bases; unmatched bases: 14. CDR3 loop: CASSLRGDRVGLGQPQHF. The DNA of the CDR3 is TGTGCCAGCAGTTTAAGGGGGGACAGGGTCGGTCTCGGTCAGCCCCAGCATTTT.

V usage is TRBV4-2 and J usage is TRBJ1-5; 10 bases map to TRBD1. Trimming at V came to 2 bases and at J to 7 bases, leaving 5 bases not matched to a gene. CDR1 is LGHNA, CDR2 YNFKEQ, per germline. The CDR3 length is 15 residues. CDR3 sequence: CASSQSDRGRQPQHF. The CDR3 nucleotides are TGTGCCAGCAGCCAATCCGACAGGGGGCGGCAGCCCCAGCATTTT.

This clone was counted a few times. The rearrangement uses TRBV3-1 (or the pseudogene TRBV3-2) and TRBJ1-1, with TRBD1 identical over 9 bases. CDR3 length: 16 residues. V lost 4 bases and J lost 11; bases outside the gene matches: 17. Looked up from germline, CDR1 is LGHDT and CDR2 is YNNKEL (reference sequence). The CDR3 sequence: CASSPQKPSGTGTAFF. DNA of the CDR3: TGTGCCAGCAGCCCACAAAAGCCCTCCGGGACAGGGACGGCTTTCTTT.

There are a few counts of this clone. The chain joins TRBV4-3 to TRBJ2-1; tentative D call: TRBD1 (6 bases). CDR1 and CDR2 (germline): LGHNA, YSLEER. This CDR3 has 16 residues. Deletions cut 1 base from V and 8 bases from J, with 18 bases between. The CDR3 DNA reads TGCGCCAGCAGCCAAGGATGGTACCAGGGGTATGATGAGCAGTTCTTC. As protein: CASSQGWYQGYDEQFF.

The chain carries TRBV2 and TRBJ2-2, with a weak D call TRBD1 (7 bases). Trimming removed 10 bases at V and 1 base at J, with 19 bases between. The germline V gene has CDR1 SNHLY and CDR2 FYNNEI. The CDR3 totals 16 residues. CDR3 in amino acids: CAMGKQGGENTGELFF. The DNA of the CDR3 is TGTGCCATGGGGAAGCAGGGGGGAGAGAACACCGGGGAGCTGTTTTTT.

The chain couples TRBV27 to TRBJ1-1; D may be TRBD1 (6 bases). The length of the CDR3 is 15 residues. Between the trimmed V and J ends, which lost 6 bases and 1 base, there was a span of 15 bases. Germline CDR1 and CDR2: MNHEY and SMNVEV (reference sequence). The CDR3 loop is CASRKTGYENTEAFF. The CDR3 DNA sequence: TGTGCCAGCAGAAAGACAGGCTATGAGAACACTGAAGCTTTCTTT.

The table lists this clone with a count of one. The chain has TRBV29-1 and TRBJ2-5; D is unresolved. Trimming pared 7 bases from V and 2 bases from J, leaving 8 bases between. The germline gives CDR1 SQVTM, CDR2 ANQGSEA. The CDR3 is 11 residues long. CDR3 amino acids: CSAQSQETQYF. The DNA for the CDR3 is TGCAGCGCCCAGTCTCAAGAGACCCAGTACTTC.

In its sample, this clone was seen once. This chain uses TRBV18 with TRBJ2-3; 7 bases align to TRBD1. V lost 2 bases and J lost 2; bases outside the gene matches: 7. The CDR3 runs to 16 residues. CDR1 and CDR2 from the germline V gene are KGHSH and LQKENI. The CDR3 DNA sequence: TGTGCCAGCTCACCATCCCCGGGGACAGACACAGATACGCAGTATTTT. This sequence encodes CASSPSPGTDTDTQYF. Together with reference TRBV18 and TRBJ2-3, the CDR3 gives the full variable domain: NAGVMQNPRHLVRRRGQEARLRCSPMKGHSHVYWYRQLPEEGLKFMVYLQKENIIDESGMPKERFSAEFPKEGPSILRIQQVVRGDSAAYFCASSPSPGTDTDTQYFGPGTRLTVL.